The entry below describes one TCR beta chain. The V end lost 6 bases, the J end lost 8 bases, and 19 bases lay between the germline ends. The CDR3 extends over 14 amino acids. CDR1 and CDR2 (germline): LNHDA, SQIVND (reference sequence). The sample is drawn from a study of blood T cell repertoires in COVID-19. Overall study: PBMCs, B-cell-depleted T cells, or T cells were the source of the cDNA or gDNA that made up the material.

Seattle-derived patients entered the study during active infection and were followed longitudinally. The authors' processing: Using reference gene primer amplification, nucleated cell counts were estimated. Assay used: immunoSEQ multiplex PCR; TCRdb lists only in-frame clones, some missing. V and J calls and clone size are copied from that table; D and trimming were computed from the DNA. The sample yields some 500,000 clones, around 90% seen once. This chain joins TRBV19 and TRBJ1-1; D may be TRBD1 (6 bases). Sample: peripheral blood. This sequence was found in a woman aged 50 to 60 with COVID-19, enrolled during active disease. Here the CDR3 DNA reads TGTGCCAGTAGGACCACCGGACAGTTTCTAGAAGCTTTCTTT. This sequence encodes CASRTTGQFLEAFF.